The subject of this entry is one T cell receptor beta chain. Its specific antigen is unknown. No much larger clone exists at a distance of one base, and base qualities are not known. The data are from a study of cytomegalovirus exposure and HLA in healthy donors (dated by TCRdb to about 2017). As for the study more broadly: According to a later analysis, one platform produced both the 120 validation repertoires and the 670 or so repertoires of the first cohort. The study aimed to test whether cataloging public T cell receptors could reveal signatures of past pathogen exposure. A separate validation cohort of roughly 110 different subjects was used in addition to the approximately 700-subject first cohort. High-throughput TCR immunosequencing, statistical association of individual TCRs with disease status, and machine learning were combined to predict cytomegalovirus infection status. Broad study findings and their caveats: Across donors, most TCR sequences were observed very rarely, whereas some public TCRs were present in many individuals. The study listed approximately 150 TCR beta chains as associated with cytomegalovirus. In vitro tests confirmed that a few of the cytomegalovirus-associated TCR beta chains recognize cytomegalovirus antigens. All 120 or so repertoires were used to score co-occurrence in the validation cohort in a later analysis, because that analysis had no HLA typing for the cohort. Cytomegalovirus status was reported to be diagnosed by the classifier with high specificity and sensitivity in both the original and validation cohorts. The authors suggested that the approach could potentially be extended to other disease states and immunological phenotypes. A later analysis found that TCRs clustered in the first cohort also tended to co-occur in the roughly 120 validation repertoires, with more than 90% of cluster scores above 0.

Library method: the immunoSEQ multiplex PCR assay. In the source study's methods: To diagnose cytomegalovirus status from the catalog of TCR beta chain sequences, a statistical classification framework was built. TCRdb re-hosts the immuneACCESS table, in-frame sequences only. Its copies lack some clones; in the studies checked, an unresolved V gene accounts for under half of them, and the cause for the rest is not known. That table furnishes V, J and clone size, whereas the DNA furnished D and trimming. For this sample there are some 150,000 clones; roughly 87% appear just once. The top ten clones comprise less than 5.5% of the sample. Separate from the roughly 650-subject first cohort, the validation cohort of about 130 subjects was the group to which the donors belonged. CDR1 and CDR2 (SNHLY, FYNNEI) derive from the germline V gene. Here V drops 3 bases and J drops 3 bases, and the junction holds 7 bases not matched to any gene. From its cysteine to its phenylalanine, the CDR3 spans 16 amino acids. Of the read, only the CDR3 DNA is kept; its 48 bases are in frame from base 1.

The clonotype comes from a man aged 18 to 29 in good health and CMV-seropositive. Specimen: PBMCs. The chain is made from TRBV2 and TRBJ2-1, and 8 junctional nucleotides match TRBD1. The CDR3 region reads CASSEETGEFYNEQFF. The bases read TGTGCCAGCAGTGAGGAGACAGGGGAGTTCTACAATGAGCAGTTCTTC.